This T cell receptor beta chain was captured by sequencing in a study of blood T cells in healthy people across ages. For the study at large: When template switching was applied, about one barcoded beta molecule was captured per two T cells.

Alongside a J-beta primer mix, a sample-barcoded 5' primer served in a second PCR lasting about 7 to 11 cycles. MiXCR, run by TCRdb on the 5' RACE reads, gives a single entry per CDR3 protein. The sample records approximately 900,000 distinct CDR3 sequences, roughly 48% being singletons. Findings of the study overall: The study could not conclusively compare naive and antigen-experienced cells, given its unsorted PBMCs.

This CDR3 has 15 residues. Germline V CDR1 and CDR2: PRHDT, FYEKMQ (reference sequence). Trimming at V came to 5 bases and at J to 3 bases, leaving 8 bases not matched to a gene. As concerns this clonotype: Its antigen is still unknown.

Sequencing input: blood. The gene calls are TRBV13 and TRBJ2-7, with 9 bases lining up with TRBD1. This TCR derives from a man aged 25-40 years in good health. For the CDR3, the DNA is TGTGCCAGCAGCGAAGGGCCGGGACAGGGCTACGAGCAGTACTTC. Its protein is CASSEGPGQGYEQYF.